These 20 T cell receptor beta chains were sequenced from one sample in a study of T cell repertoires in aging, cancer and after chemotherapy. Multiplex touch-down PCR with TRB-A/B primers amplified rearranged V-D-J TRB sequences. One entry per CDR3 protein results from TCRdb running MiXCR on the multiplex PCR reads. The profile shows 6,000 or so distinct CDR3 sequences, less than 25% of them singletons. TCR beta rearrangements were amplified from peripheral blood genomic DNA. Sequencing was performed on blood. Source of these receptors: a human donor in good health.

This clonotype is categorized as medium-sized. This chain joins TRBV6-2 or TRBV6-3 and TRBJ1-1; weak D call: TRBD1 (6 bases). V lost 7 bases to trimming and J lost 4 bases, with 13 bases between them. Germline assignment: CDR1 MNHEY and CDR2 SVGEGT. This CDR3 is built from 13 residues. The CDR3 region is CASTGTGTTEAFF. DNA of the CDR3: TGTGCCAGCACTGGTACAGGGACCACTGAAGCTTTCTTT.

The sample holds one count of this clonotype. V and J are TRBV9 and TRBJ1-5, with TRBD1 matching over 7 bases. CDR3 size: 15 residues. CDR1 and CDR2 (germline): SGDLS, YYNGEE. The junction had 9 bases not matched to a gene; V was cut back by 3 bases and J by 6 bases. The CDR3: CASSANTGDGQPQHF. The DNA for the CDR3 is TGTGCCAGCAGCGCAAACACAGGGGATGGTCAGCCCCAGCATTTT.

CDR3 sequence: CSVEGATNEKLFF. The CDR3 DNA reads as TGCAGCGTTGAAGGGGCAACTAATGAAAAACTGTTTTTT. This chain joins TRBV29-1 and TRBJ1-4; the D is unclear. Trimming removed 1 base at V and 0 bases at J, with 3 bases between. The CDR3 contains 13 residues. Germline V gene data show CDR1 as SQVTM and CDR2 as ANQGSEA.

This clonotype is medium-sized by share. This chain uses TRBV18 with TRBJ2-7; D call uncertain. This CDR3 is built from 12 residues. Germline lookup yields CDR1 KGHSH and CDR2 LQKENI. Trimming left V 0 bases short and J 2 bases short, with 2 bases between. In nucleotides, the CDR3 is TGTGCCAGCTCACCACCCGCCTACGAGCAGTACTTC. Its protein is CASSPPAYEQYF.

About this clonotype: A much larger clone lies a single base off, so this may be a read error. J is TRBJ2-5 and V is TRBV30; D is perhaps TRBD1 (6 bases). Per germline, CDR1 GTSNPN and CDR2 SVGIG (reference sequence). The CDR3 has 13 residues. CDR3 loop: CAWRWQGQESQYF. The CDR3 DNA follows: TGTGCCTGGAGGTGGCAGGGGCAAGAGTCCCAGTACTTC.

This clonotype qualifies as medium-sized. The chain couples TRBV7-3 to TRBJ2-3; 9 nucleotides line up with TRBD2. The CDR3 is 15 amino acids. Germline values: CDR1 SGHTA, CDR2 FQGTGA. The ends lost 2 bases at V and 5 bases at J; junction bases unmatched: 5. The DNA for the CDR3 is TGTGCCAGCAGCTTACCAGCGGGAGGCTTAGATACGCAGTATTTT. Residues: CASSLPAGGLDTQYF.

This clonotype is termed medium-sized. This rearrangement joins TRBV7-9 to TRBJ1-5; no firm D call. V dropped 8 bases and J dropped 2 bases, with 7 bases sitting between them. The CDR3 is 12 amino acids. Germline-derived CDR1 and CDR2 are SEHNR and FQNEAQ (reference sequence). This chain's CDR3 is CASDDGNQPQHF. The CDR3 DNA reads as TGTGCCAGCGATGATGGCAATCAGCCCCAGCATTTT.

In its sample, this clonotype is medium-sized. The gene calls are TRBV20-1 and TRBJ2-7; TRBD2 might be the D (6 bases). This CDR3 is built from 12 residues. CDR1 and CDR2 from the germline V gene are DFQATT and SNEGSKA (reference sequence). The ends were cut back, 6 bases at V and 3 bases at J, with 12 bases in the middle. The CDR3 region has the DNA TGCAGTGCAAATAGGGACTTCTACGAGCAGTACTTC. Translation: CSANRDFYEQYF.

This chain joins TRBV19 and TRBJ1-1; 8 bases are a match to TRBD1. CDR3 length: 15 residues. Losses at the gene ends were 0 bases for V and 1 base for J; bases not matched to a gene: 1. Germline V gives CDR1 LNHDA, CDR2 SQIVND (reference sequence). The CDR3 DNA follows: TGTGCCAGTAGTATAGACGGACAGGGGAACACTGAAGCTTTCTTT. Amino acids: CASSIDGQGNTEAFF.

This clonotype was observed at least ten times. CDR3 residues: CASSLFTGTSNTEAFF. The DNA of the CDR3 is TGTGCCAGCAGCTTGTTTACCGGGACATCGAACACTGAAGCTTTCTTT. V gene TRBV5-6 combines with J gene TRBJ1-1, with D perhaps TRBD1 (6 bases). Looked up from germline, CDR1 is SGHDT and CDR2 is YYEEEE. V shed 1 base and J shed 1 base, with 14 bases lying between them. The CDR3 length is 16 residues.

This chain joins TRBV6-6 and TRBJ2-7; tentatively, D is TRBD1 (6 bases). CDR1 and CDR2 (germline): MNHNY, SVGAGI (reference sequence). V lost 6 bases, J lost 3 bases, and 18 bases lay in between. The CDR3 is made up of 15 amino acids. CDR3 amino acids: CASRRGRDTIYEQYF. The CDR3 nucleotides are TGTGCCAGCAGGAGAGGCCGGGACACAATCTACGAGCAGTACTTC.

This rearrangement joins TRBV5-6 to TRBJ1-2; TRBD1 agrees at 7 bases. The CDR3 has 17 amino acids. The germline V gene has CDR1 SGHDT and CDR2 YYEEEE. V was clipped by 0 bases and J by 3 bases; unmatched bases: 11. The CDR3 coding sequence is TGTGCCAGCAGCTTGGTCTCGCCTCGGACAGGCGACTATGGCTACACCTTC. Its protein is CASSLVSPRTGDYGYTF.

The CDR3 DNA is TGTGCCAGCAGCCCGCGGGGTAGCGGGAGCACAGATACGCAGTATTTT. Protein sequence: CASSPRGSGSTDTQYF. This sequence joins TRBV7-3 and TRBJ2-3, with 7 positions matching TRBD2. Germline CDR1 SGHTA, CDR2 FQGTGA. The CDR3 runs 16 residues. V gave up 5 bases and J gave up 0 bases; unmatched junction bases: 8.

In this sample, this clonotype turned up a few times. A much more abundant neighbour one base away suggests this may be a read error. The rearrangement uses TRBV29-1 and TRBJ1-1, with 7 bases matching TRBD1. In germline, CDR1 is SQVTM, CDR2 ANQGSEA. V lost 3 bases, J lost 4 bases, and 2 bases stayed unmatched. This CDR3 is 12 amino acids long. The CDR3 DNA follows: TGCAGCGTTGATAACAGGGGCACTGAAGCTTTCTTT. It yields the protein CSVDNRGTEAFF.

This clonotype is medium-sized. The rearrangement uses TRBV7-2 and TRBJ2-7, with 9 bases aligning to TRBD2. The CDR3 runs to 18 residues. Losses at the gene ends were 2 bases for V and 1 base for J; bases not matched to a gene: 12. Germline lookup yields CDR1 SGHTA and CDR2 FQGNSA. As DNA, the CDR3 is TGTGCCAGCAGCTTAAAGAGACTAGCGGCCTTTTGGTCCTACGAGCAGTACTTC. Its translation is CASSLKRLAAFWSYEQYF.

Points on this clonotype: A read error is possible here, since a much larger clone lies one base away. This chain connects TRBV5-4 to TRBJ1-2; TRBD1 matches 8 bases. The CDR3 runs to 15 residues. CDR1 is SGHNT, CDR2 YYREEE, per germline (reference sequence). The CDR3 sequence: CAISPQGQGHYGYTF. Here the CDR3 DNA reads TGTGCCATCAGCCCCCAAGGACAGGGCCACTATGGCTACACCTTC. Looking up the rest from reference TRBV5-4 and TRBJ1-2 gives the full variable domain: ETGVTQSPTHLIKTRGQQVTLRCSSQSGHNTVSWYQQALGQGPQFIFQYYREEENGRGNFPPRFSGLQFPNYSSELNVNALELDDSALYLCAISPQGQGHYGYTFGSGTRLTVV.

By sample fraction, this clonotype is medium-sized. The J gene is TRBJ1-1, the V gene TRBV29-1; 8 bases map to TRBD1. The junction had 9 bases not matched to a gene; V was cut back by 7 bases and J by 2 bases. This CDR3 has 14 residues. From germline, CDR1 is SQVTM and CDR2 ANQGSEA. The CDR3 DNA reads TGCAGCGCCGAGCCGACAGGGGTCAACACTGAAGCTTTCTTT. It translates to CSAEPTGVNTEAFF. The full variable domain, rest sourced from reference TRBV29-1 and TRBJ1-1, is SAVISQKPSRDICQRGTSLTIQCQVDSQVTMMFWYRQQPGQSLTLIATANQGSEATYESGFVIDKFPISRPNLTFSTLTVSNMSPEDSSIYLCSAEPTGVNTEAFFGQGTRLTVV.

In its sample, this clonotype ranks as medium-sized (0.01 to 0.1%). The chain combines TRBV27 with TRBJ1-4; 8 nucleotides line up with TRBD1. Trimming took 6 bases from V and 7 from J; bases not matched to a gene: 13. Germline values: CDR1 MNHEY, CDR2 SMNVEV (reference sequence). The CDR3 is made up of 16 amino acids. The DNA for the CDR3 is TGTGCCAGCAGGGGGACAGGCCCCGCAGGTAGTGAAAAACTGTTTTTT. It encodes CASRGTGPAGSEKLFF.

This clonotype has just a few counts. J is TRBJ1-3 and V is TRBV7-2, with a tentative D call TRBD1 (5 bases). Trimming pared 0 bases from V and 4 bases from J, leaving 7 bases between. CDR1 SGHTA and CDR2 FQGNSA come from the germline V gene. The CDR3 contains 14 residues. In DNA form, the CDR3 reads TGTGCCAGCAGCTTAGCGACAGACGGAAACACCATATATTTT. Its translation is CASSLATDGNTIYF.

By share, this clonotype ranks as medium-sized. V usage is TRBV5-4 and J usage is TRBJ2-7; D is tentatively TRBD1 or TRBD2 (5 bases each). Between the trimmed V and J ends, which lost 4 bases and 0 bases, there was a span of 14 bases. This CDR3 has 15 residues. Germline-derived CDR1 and CDR2 are SGHNT and YYREEE (reference sequence). As DNA, the CDR3 is TGTGCCAGCAGCAGGGGTAGCGAAAGCTCCTACGAGCAGTACTTC. The encoded protein is CASSRGSESSYEQYF. Full variable domain (outside the CDR3, taken from reference TRBV5-4 and TRBJ2-7): ETGVTQSPTHLIKTRGQQVTLRCSSQSGHNTVSWYQQALGQGPQFIFQYYREEENGRGNFPPRFSGLQFPNYSSELNVNALELDDSALYLCASSRGSESSYEQYFGPGTRLTVT.